Here is one T cell receptor (beta chain) with its context. This CDR3 comprises 15 residues. The V gene's germline CDR1 is SGHAT and CDR2 FQDESV (reference sequence). Losses at the gene ends were 3 bases for V and 3 bases for J; bases not matched to a gene: 8. These data originate in a study of T cells in Graves' hyperthyroidism and ophthalmopathy. Template material for amplifying TCR beta CDR3 regions consisted of RNA transcripts. HTBI primers were the set used in a first-round RT-PCR of the TCR CDR3. TCRdb itself ran the multiplex PCR reads through MiXCR, one entry per CDR3 protein. The data show about 540,000 distinct CDR3 sequences, about 43% seen once.

The sequencing input was peripheral blood or thyroid tissue (not recorded which). This TCR derives from a woman younger than 35 with Graves' hyperthyroidism. The chain is built from TRBV11-1 and TRBJ2-7, with 7 bases lining up with TRBD1. CDR3 nucleotides: TGTGCCAGCAGCTTGGTAGGGACAGAACTCTACGAGCAGTACTTC. Translation: CASSLVGTELYEQYF.